This TCR beta chain was recovered during a study of cytomegalovirus exposure and HLA in healthy donors. The study, taken as a whole, reports: In vitro, three CMV-associated chains proved specific for CMV antigens.

This clone has a single count. No antigen is known for it. Assay used: immunoSEQ multiplex PCR; TCRdb lists only in-frame clones, some missing. The table includes tens of thousands of clones, 90% to 95% detected once. Germline V gene sequence: CDR1 SGHDT, CDR2 YYEEEE. This CDR3 has 15 residues. The ends were cut back, 3 bases at V and 1 base at J, with 13 bases in the middle. This chain links TRBV5-6 with TRBJ2-5, with D possibly being TRBD2 (7 bases). The specimen sequenced was PBMCs. This sequence originates from a woman younger than 35 in good health and CMV-seronegative. This chain's CDR3 is CASSSRGGVQETQYF. Here the CDR3 DNA reads TGTGCCAGCAGCTCCCGAGGGGGGGTCCAAGAGACCCAGTACTTC. The variable domain in full, with the rest retrieved from reference TRBV5-6 and TRBJ2-5, is DAGVTQSPTHLIKTRGQQVTLRCSPKSGHDTVSWYQQALGQGPQFIFQYYEEEERQRGNFPDRFSGHQFPNYSSELNVNALLLGDSALYLCASSSRGGVQETQYFGPGTRLLVL.